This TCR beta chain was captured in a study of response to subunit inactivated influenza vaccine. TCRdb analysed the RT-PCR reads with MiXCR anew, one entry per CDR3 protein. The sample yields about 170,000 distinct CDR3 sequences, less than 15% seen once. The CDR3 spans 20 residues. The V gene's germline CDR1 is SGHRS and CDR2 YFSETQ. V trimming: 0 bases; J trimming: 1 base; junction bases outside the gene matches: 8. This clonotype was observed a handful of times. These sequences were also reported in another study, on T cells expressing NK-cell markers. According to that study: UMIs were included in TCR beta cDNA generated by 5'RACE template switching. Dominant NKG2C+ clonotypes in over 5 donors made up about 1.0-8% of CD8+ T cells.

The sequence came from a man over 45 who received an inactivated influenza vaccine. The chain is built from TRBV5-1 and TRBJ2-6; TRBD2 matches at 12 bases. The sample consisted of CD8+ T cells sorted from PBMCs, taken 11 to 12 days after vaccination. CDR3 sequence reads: CASSLAGSTSGRSGANVLTF. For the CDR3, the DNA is TGCGCCAGCAGCTTGGCTGGATCGACTAGCGGGAGATCTGGGGCCAACGTCCTGACTTTC.